The next 20 T cell receptor beta chains were all read from a single sample in a study of tumor and adjacent non-tumor tissue in lung cancer. This sample's RNA came from whole unsorted tissue. The library came from three nested PCR rounds adapted from ARM-PCR protocols. One entry per CDR3 protein, called by TCRdb with MiXCR from the multiplex PCR reads. The table has approximately 75,000 distinct CDR3 sequences, under 85% seen once; the top ten hold 10% to 15%. The specimen was lung tumor tissue. These receptors came from a woman aged 45-59 years with non-small cell lung cancer.

Comment on this clonotype: A much larger clone sits a single nucleotide away, making a read error possible. The chain combines TRBV11-1 with TRBJ2-1; the D gene is possibly TRBD2 (5 bases). The CDR3 runs 13 residues. From germline, CDR1 is SGHAT and CDR2 FQDESV (reference sequence). This chain's CDR3 is CASSAADCNEQIF. The CDR3 region has the DNA TGTGCCAGCAGCGCCGCGGACTGCAATGAGCAGATCTTC.

This clonotype was seen a handful of times. Compared with germline, one end of the junction differs, possibly owing to a read error. The chain links TRBV4-2 to TRBJ1-4; 12 positions match TRBD1. CDR3 length: 16 residues. Germline-derived CDR1 and CDR2 are LGHNA and YNFKEQ. The CDR3 here is CANSQDTGTGGETLFF. In DNA form, the CDR3 reads TGTGCCAACAGCCAAGATACCGGGACAGGGGGCGAAACACTGTTTTTT.

Remarks on this clonotype: The junction departs from germline at one end; a sequencing error may be responsible. This sequence joins TRBV11-2 and TRBJ2-3; no clear D gene. The CDR3 is 15 residues long. Germline CDR1 and CDR2: SGHAT and FQNNGV. CDR3 coding DNA: TGTGCCAGCAGCTTCGATTTCTTGGGTACAGATACGCACTATTTT. Translating gives CASSFDFLGTDTHYF. The whole variable domain, filled in from reference TRBV11-2 and TRBJ2-3, reads EAGVAQSPRYKIIEKRQSVAFWCNPISGHATLYWYQQILGQGPKLLIQFQNNGVVDDSQLPKDRFSAERLKGVDSTLKIQPAKLEDSAVYLCASSFDFLGTDTHYFGPGTRLTVL.

As to this clonotype: A junction boundary mismatches the germline segment, possibly from a read error. This chain joins TRBV4-1 and TRBJ1-2; 8 positions match TRBD1. Germline V gene lookup returns CDR1 MGHRA and CDR2 YSYEKL. The CDR3 is made up of 16 amino acids. CDR3 DNA: TGCGCCAGCAGCCAGAGGCAGGGGGCCTTGTCTAATGGCTACACATTT. This encodes CASSQRQGALSNGYTF.

To note about this clonotype: One end of the junction fails to match germline, which may point to a read error. The chain employs TRBV11-2 and TRBJ1-4; 7 bases agree with TRBD1. The germline V gene encodes CDR1 SGHAT and CDR2 FQNNGV. This CDR3 comprises 14 residues. This CDR3 reads CASSLTGVNEKLFF. CDR3 bases: TGTGCTAGCAGCTTAACAGGGGTTAATGAAAAACTGTTTTTT.

This clonotype was observed a few times. The V call is TRBV29-1, the J call TRBJ1-1; D not certain. The CDR3 runs to 12 residues. The V gene's germline CDR1 is SQVTM and CDR2 ANQGSEA. Deletions cut 7 bases from V and 5 bases from J, with 14 bases between. CDR3 nucleotides: TGCAGCGCCGGACTGATATATACTGAAGCTTTCTTT. This codes for CSAGLIYTEAFF. The variable domain in full, completed from reference TRBV29-1 and TRBJ1-1, reads SAVISQKPSRDICQRGTSLTIQCQVDSQVTMMFWYRQQPGQSLTLIATANQGSEATYESGFVIDKFPISRPNLTFSTLTVSNMSPEDSSIYLCSAGLIYTEAFFGQGTRLTVV.

Concerning this clonotype itself: An end of the junction does not agree with germline; a read error may underlie this. J is TRBJ1-2 and V is TRBV6-1; 7 nucleotides agree with TRBD1. The CDR3 runs 13 residues. CDR1 MNHNS and CDR2 SASEGT come from the germline V gene. The CDR3 nucleotides read TGTGTCAGCAGTGAGGAGACAGGGCATGACTACACCTTC. Translation gives CVSSEETGHDYTF.

As to this clonotype: At one end, the junction sequence differs from germline, possibly due to a read error. J is TRBJ2-1 and V is TRBV5-6; 7 bases line up with TRBD1. The CDR3 sequence is 13 residues long. Germline assignment: CDR1 SGHDT and CDR2 YYEEEE. This CDR3 is CASSSTGHNGQFF. CDR3 in DNA: TGTGCAAGCAGCTCGACAGGGCACAATGGGCAGTTCTTC.

About this clonotype: One end of the junction fails to match germline, which may point to a read error. V is TRBV29-1 and J is TRBJ1-1, with 11 positions matching TRBD1. This CDR3 comprises 15 residues. Germline values: CDR1 SQVTM, CDR2 ANQGSEA. The DNA for the CDR3 is TGCAGCGTTTCCGGGACAGGGGGTGCTTACACTGGAGCTTTCTTT. It is translated as CSVSGTGGAYTGAFF. The full variable domain, rest sourced from reference TRBV29-1 and TRBJ1-1, is SAVISQKPSRDICQRGTSLTIQCQVDSQVTMMFWYRQQPGQSLTLIATANQGSEATYESGFVIDKFPISRPNLTFSTLTVSNMSPEDSSIYLCSVSGTGGAYTGAFFGQGTRLTVV.

In the case of this clonotype: The junction and the germline gene differ at one end; a read error may be behind it. This chain uses TRBV6-5 with TRBJ2-2; D possibly corresponds to TRBD1 (6 bases). Germline V gene data show CDR1 as MNHEY and CDR2 as SVGAGI. The CDR3 contains 14 residues. CDR3 sequence (DNA): TGTGTCAGCAGTTACTCTGGGGGCCCCGGGGTGCTGTTTTTT. This translates into CVSSYSGGPGVLFF.

CDR3 protein: CAGKVSSPEAFF. CDR3 bases: TGTGCCGGCAAGGTGTCTTCGCCTGAAGCTTTCTTT. V usage is TRBV6-1 and J usage is TRBJ1-1, with D hard to call. Trimming cost V 11 bases and J 6 bases, with 16 bases left between them. Per germline, CDR1 MNHNS and CDR2 SASEGT. The CDR3 has 12 amino acids.

V usage is TRBV10-2 and J usage is TRBJ1-2; D is unclear. Germline CDR1 is WSHSY and CDR2 is SAAADI. The CDR3 is 11 amino acids. V gave up 7 bases and J gave up 7 bases, with 10 bases separating them. CDR3 loop: CASKKGGGYTF. CDR3 DNA sequence: TGCGCCAGCAAGAAAGGTGGTGGCTACACCTTC.

Worth noting for this clonotype: A much larger clone lies a single base off, so this may be a read error. The chain combines TRBV20-1 with TRBJ2-7; TRBD1 might be the D (5 bases). The CDR3 is 16 amino acids. The V and J ends lost 0 bases and 2 bases respectively, with 17 bases between them. Germline V lookup: CDR1 DFQATT, CDR2 SNEGSKA (reference sequence). Here the CDR3 reads CSAREFFLVGPYEQYF. CDR3 DNA sequence: TGCAGTGCTAGAGAATTTTTCCTAGTGGGGCCCTACGAGCAGTACTTC.

This clonotype occurred many times. The V call is TRBV6-5, the J call TRBJ2-5; TRBD2 aligns across 11 bases. V dropped 6 bases and J dropped 5; count of bases not matched to a gene: 5. The germline CDR1 and CDR2 sequences are MNHEY and SVGAGI. The CDR3 consists of 14 residues. CDR3 in DNA: TGTGCCAGCAGACTAGCGGGAGAAGTGGAGACCCAGTACTTC. Residues: CASRLAGEVETQYF.

With regard to this clonotype: At one of its ends the junction is not consistent with the germline gene, which may arise from a read error. This chain uses TRBV29-1 with TRBJ1-6; D is unclear. Germline-derived CDR1 and CDR2 are SQVTM and ANQGSEA. The CDR3 totals 12 residues. CDR3 loop: CCSGYTNSPLHF. The CDR3 nucleotides are TGTTGCTCGGGATACACTAACTCACCCCTCCACTTT.

A single count supports this clonotype. A much larger clonotype is one base distant, so this may be a read error. The CDR3 end shows no conserved phenylalanine or tryptophan, and so a read error is likely. V usage is TRBV25-1 and J usage is TRBJ1-2; 8 nucleotides line up with TRBD1. The CDR3 runs 15 residues. V shed 8 bases, J shed 4 bases, and the junction held 12 bases outside the gene matches. Per the germline V gene, CDR1 is MGHDK and CDR2 is SYGVNS. CDR3 in amino acids: CASLGFDRGPYGYTL. CDR3 nucleotide sequence: TGTGCCAGCCTCGGATTCGACAGGGGCCCCTATGGCTACACCTTA.

Turning to this clonotype: Germline and junction disagree at one end, which may indicate a read error. The chain couples TRBV6-5 to TRBJ1-2; weak D call: TRBD1 (6 bases). In germline, CDR1 is MNHEY, CDR2 SVGAGI. This CDR3 comprises 14 residues. CDR3 sequence: CASSFSRQGSGHTF. CDR3 in DNA: TGTGCCAGCAGTTTTTCGCGTCAGGGGAGTGGCCACACCTTC.

Turning to this clonotype: This may be a read error: a much more frequent sequence differs by one nucleotide. This chain links TRBV5-1 with TRBJ2-5; 7 bases line up with TRBD2. The CDR3 runs 16 residues. Germline assignment: CDR1 SGHRS and CDR2 YFSETQ. CDR3 sequence: CDSSLGGTWNQETQYF. CDR3 nucleotides: TGCGACAGCAGCTTGGGAGGGACTTGGAACCAAGAGACCCAGTACTTC.

Concerning this clonotype itself: The junction and the germline gene differ at one end; a read error may be behind it. The chain carries TRBV4-1 and TRBJ1-2; TRBD1 is a possible D gene (5 bases). CDR3 length: 17 residues. Germline CDR1 MGHRA, CDR2 YSYEKL. The CDR3 loop is CASSQPGIGEDVYGYTF. Written as DNA, the CDR3 is TGCGCCAGCAGCCAACCCGGGATAGGGGAGGACGTCTATGGATACACCTTC.

Worth noting for this clonotype: A junction boundary mismatches the germline segment, possibly from a read error. This chain connects TRBV5-1 to TRBJ2-1, with TRBD2 matching over 12 bases. The CDR3 covers 16 residues. Germline values: CDR1 SGHRS, CDR2 YFSETQ. This CDR3 reads CASSAMTSGGYNEQFF. The DNA for the CDR3 is TGTGCCAGCAGCGCCATGACTAGCGGGGGTTACAATGAGCAGTTCTTC.